This T cell receptor (beta chain) derives from a study of T cell responses to AZD1222 COVID-19 vaccine. Generated by immunoSEQ multiplex PCR, the TCRdb table keeps only in-frame clones and is missing some. The data show 100,000 or so clones, roughly 87% seen once. Trimming left V 1 base short and J 3 bases short, with 13 bases between. The CDR3 extends over 15 amino acids. CDR1 is LGHDT and CDR2 is YNNKEL in the germline V gene (reference sequence). Sample: peripheral blood, taken on day 0 of AZD1222 vaccination. The chain couples TRBV3-1 (or the pseudogene TRBV3-2) to TRBJ2-7; D not certain. This receptor was taken from an adult in good health. CDR3 region: CASSQVEAENYEQYF. The CDR3 DNA reads as TGTGCCAGCAGCCAAGTAGAGGCGGAGAACTACGAGCAGTACTTC.